This record looks at one T cell receptor (beta chain) sequence and its context. Between the trimmed V and J ends, which lost 0 bases and 0 bases, there was a span of 7 bases. Per the germline V gene, CDR1 is SGHRS and CDR2 is YFSETQ. CDR3 length: 15 residues. This entry is derived from a study of T cells in Graves' hyperthyroidism and ophthalmopathy. The investigators amplified TCR beta CDR3 regions from RNA transcripts. Using the HTBI primer set, a first-round RT-PCR was run on the TCR CDR3. TCRdb re-derived calls from the multiplex PCR reads in MiXCR, one entry per CDR3 protein. The data show about 500,000 distinct CDR3 sequences, 13% to 15% seen once.

The chain combines TRBV5-1 with TRBJ1-3; unclear D gene. The specimen sequenced was blood. This TCR came from a woman aged 18-29 years with Graves' hyperthyroidism. The CDR3 DNA follows: TGCGCCAGCAGCTTGGCCCTGAGCTCTGGAAACACCATATATTTT. Protein product: CASSLALSSGNTIYF.